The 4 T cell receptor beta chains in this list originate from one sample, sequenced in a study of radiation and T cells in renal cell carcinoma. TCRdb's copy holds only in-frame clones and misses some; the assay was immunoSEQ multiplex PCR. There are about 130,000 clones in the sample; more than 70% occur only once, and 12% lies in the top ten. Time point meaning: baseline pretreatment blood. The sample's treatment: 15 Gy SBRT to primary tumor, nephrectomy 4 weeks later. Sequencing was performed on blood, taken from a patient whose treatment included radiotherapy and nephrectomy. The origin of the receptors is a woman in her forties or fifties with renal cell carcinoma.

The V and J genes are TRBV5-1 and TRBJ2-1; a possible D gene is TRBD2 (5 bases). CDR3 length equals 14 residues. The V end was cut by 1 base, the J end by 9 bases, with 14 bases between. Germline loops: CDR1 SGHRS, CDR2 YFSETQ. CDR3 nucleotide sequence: TGCGCCAGCAGCTTGTATTTGGAAGGAGGTGAGCAGTTCTTC. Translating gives CASSLYLEGGEQFF.

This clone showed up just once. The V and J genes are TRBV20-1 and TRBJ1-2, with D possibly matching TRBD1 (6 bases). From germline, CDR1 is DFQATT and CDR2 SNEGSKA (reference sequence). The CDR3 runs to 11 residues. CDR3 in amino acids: CSTGTTAGYTF. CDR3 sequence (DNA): TGCAGCACCGGGACAACAGCTGGCTACACCTTC.

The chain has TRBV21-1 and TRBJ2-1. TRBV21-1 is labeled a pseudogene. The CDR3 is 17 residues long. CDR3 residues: CASSKGSLFPWDNEQFF. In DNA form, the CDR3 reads TGTGCCAGCAGCAAAGGGTCCTTATTCCCCTGGGACAATGAGCAGTTCTTC.

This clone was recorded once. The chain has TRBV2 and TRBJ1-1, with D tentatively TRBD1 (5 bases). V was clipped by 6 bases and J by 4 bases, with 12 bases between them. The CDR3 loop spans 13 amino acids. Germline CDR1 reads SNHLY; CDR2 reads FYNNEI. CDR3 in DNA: TGTGCCAGCAGGGACAAGGAGGGCACTGAAGCTTTCTTT. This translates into CASRDKEGTEAFF.